The entry below describes one TCR beta chain. Its antigen is not known. CDR1 is LGHNA, CDR2 YSLEER, per germline. V was cut by 0 bases and J by 10 bases, with 12 bases left in between. The CDR3 loop spans 13 amino acids. The repertoire was sequenced with immunoSEQ multiplex PCR; TCRdb's copy has only in-frame clones and lacks some. The sample carries 65,000 to 85,000 clones, 80% to 90% recorded once. The data were taken from a study of T cell responses to AZD1222 COVID-19 vaccine. The study, taken as a whole, reports: Researchers took repertoire samples only after the peak T cell response had come.

The genes are TRBV4-3 and TRBJ1-1, with D perhaps matching TRBD1 (6 bases). This clonotype was sampled from an adult in good health. The sample consisted of peripheral blood, taken on day 0 of AZD1222 vaccination. CDR3 in DNA: TGCGCCAGCAGCCAAGAGAGGGGGGCGCGAGCTTTCTTT. Translating gives CASSQERGARAFF.